These 20 T cell receptor beta chains were sequenced from one sample in a study of CD8 T cells in ankylosing spondylitis. TCRdb reanalysed the 5' RACE reads using MiXCR and keeps one entry per CDR3 protein. The repertoire has some 270,000 distinct CDR3 sequences, roughly 32% of them found once; the top ten carry 4% to 5.5%. What was sequenced was blood, either unsorted or a sorted T cell fraction (not recorded which). The receptors were sampled from a male donor with ankylosing spondylitis or in good health (not recorded which).

This sequence joins TRBV12-3 or TRBV12-4 and TRBJ2-5, with 12 nucleotides matching TRBD1. The CDR3 has 17 amino acids. Germline trimming cut 1 base from V and 0 bases from J; bases unmatched to any gene: 3. The CDR3 coding sequence is TGTGCCAGCAGTTTAGGGGACAGGGGGCCTTACCAAGAGACCCAGTACTTC. Amino acid sequence: CASSLGDRGPYQETQYF.

The chain has TRBV12-3 or TRBV12-4 and TRBJ1-6; perhaps TRBD1 as D (6 bases). Trimming cost V 6 bases and J 6 bases, with 18 bases left between them. The CDR3 loop spans 16 amino acids. The DNA of the CDR3 is TGTGCCAGCAGCGCAGGACAGCCCGGGGCTAATTCACCCCTCCACTTT. Its translation is CASSAGQPGANSPLHF.

This clonotype has at least ten counts. The chain is built from TRBV29-1 and TRBJ2-3, with D uncertain. CDR3 length: 11 amino acids. The germline V and J ends were trimmed by 2 bases and 0 bases, with 0 bases remaining between them. Per the germline V gene, CDR1 is SQVTM and CDR2 is ANQGSEA. The CDR3 spells CSVESTDTQYF. The DNA of the CDR3 is TGCAGCGTTGAAAGCACAGATACGCAGTATTTT.

The chain recombines TRBV28 with TRBJ2-7; 7 bases line up with TRBD1. Germline V gene lookup returns CDR1 MDHEN and CDR2 SYDVKM. The CDR3 has 15 residues. The V gene end was trimmed by 5 bases and the J gene end by 0 bases; junction bases not matched to a gene: 7. CDR3 DNA: TGTGCCAGCAGTCCGACACAGGGGCACTCCTACGAGCAGTACTTC. Protein: CASSPTQGHSYEQYF.

This clonotype was found a few times. This chain joins TRBV5-1 and TRBJ2-1, with D perhaps given as TRBD1 or TRBD2 (5 bases each). The CDR3 is 14 amino acids. Trimming removed 5 bases from V and 5 bases from J, with 14 bases in between. CDR1 is SGHRS and CDR2 is YFSETQ in the germline V gene. For the CDR3, the DNA is TGCGCCAGCAGTACTATAGAGGGGCACAATGAGCAGTTCTTC. Amino acid sequence: CASSTIEGHNEQFF.

The gene calls are TRBV4-1 and TRBJ2-3; D is unclear. Trimming left V 1 base short and J 1 base short, with 6 bases between. This CDR3 spans 14 amino acids. Germline CDR1 is MGHRA and CDR2 is YSYEKL. CDR3 in DNA: TGCGCCAGCAGCCAAGGCCTAGGCACAGATACGCAGTATTTT. Its translation is CASSQGLGTDTQYF.

This rearrangement joins TRBV18 to TRBJ2-3, with TRBD1 identical over 8 bases. Germline assignment: CDR1 KGHSH and CDR2 LQKENI. The CDR3 contains 15 residues. The junction had 3 bases not matched to a gene; V was cut back by 3 bases and J by 1 base. CDR3 sequence (DNA): TGTGCCAGCTCACCCTCGACAGGGGGCACAGATACGCAGTATTTT. It translates to CASSPSTGGTDTQYF.

The chain joins TRBV6-5 to TRBJ1-4; no reliable D call. The CDR3 runs to 13 residues. Germline V gene lookup returns CDR1 MNHEY and CDR2 SVGAGI. Trimming removed 2 bases at V and 7 bases at J, with 8 bases between. CDR3 region: CASSYTVSEKLFF. In DNA form, the CDR3 reads TGTGCCAGCAGTTACACAGTCTCTGAAAAACTGTTTTTT.

This clonotype was counted only a few times. The chain recombines TRBV11-2 with TRBJ1-3; 7 bases match TRBD1. Losses at the gene ends were 5 bases for V and 0 bases for J; bases not matched to a gene: 4. The CDR3 is made up of 15 amino acids. Germline V CDR1 and CDR2: SGHAT, FQNNGV. CDR3 in amino acids: CASSPGTASGNTIYF. The CDR3 nucleotides read TGTGCCAGCAGCCCCGGGACAGCCTCTGGAAACACCATATATTTT.

The chain recombines TRBV20-1 with TRBJ2-7; D might be TRBD1 (6 bases). The CDR3 runs 12 residues. V shed 7 bases and J shed 1 base, with 11 bases lying between them. Germline CDR1 and CDR2: DFQATT and SNEGSKA (reference sequence). The CDR3 region is CSVQGASYEQYF. CDR3 DNA: TGCAGTGTACAGGGAGCGTCCTACGAGCAGTACTTC.

This chain connects TRBV6-5 to TRBJ2-4; the D call may be TRBD1 or TRBD2 (5 bases each). The CDR3 extends over 14 amino acids. Germline CDR1 reads MNHEY; CDR2 reads SVGAGI. Trimming removed 2 bases from V and 0 bases from J, with 5 bases in between. The CDR3 nucleotides are TGTGCCAGCAGTTACGGGGGAGCCAAAAACATTCAGTACTTC. Amino acids: CASSYGGAKNIQYF.

The chain uses TRBV12-3 or TRBV12-4 and TRBJ2-3, with 9 bases identical to TRBD2. V gave up 8 bases and J gave up 3 bases; unmatched junction bases: 9. There are 15 residues in the CDR3. In nucleotides, the CDR3 is TGTGCCAGCCGCCCTAGCGGGGCGACGACAGATACGCAGTATTTT. It specifies CASRPSGATTDTQYF.

The gene calls are TRBV20-1 and TRBJ2-7; 10 positions match TRBD2. Unmatched junction bases numbered 2, after V lost 3 bases and J lost 3 bases. The germline gives CDR1 DFQATT, CDR2 SNEGSKA (reference sequence). The CDR3 totals 13 residues. CDR3 coding DNA: TGCAGTGCTAGGGTAGCGGGGGGCTACGAGCAGTACTTC. This gives the protein CSARVAGGYEQYF.

V gene TRBV5-6 combines with J gene TRBJ2-7; D perhaps matches TRBD1 (5 bases). CDR3 length: 13 amino acids. Looked up from germline, CDR1 is SGHDT and CDR2 is YYEEEE. The V and J ends lost 6 bases and 3 bases respectively, with 13 bases between them. For the CDR3, the DNA is TGTGCCAGCACCATGGACATGGACTACGAGCAGTACTTC. It yields the protein CASTMDMDYEQYF.

J is TRBJ2-5 and V is TRBV12-3 or TRBV12-4, with 7 bases that match TRBD1. Trimming removed 5 bases from V and 5 bases from J; junction bases left unmatched: 8. This CDR3 has 14 amino acids. Here the CDR3 reads CASSTLTGIETQYF. DNA for the CDR3: TGTGCCAGCAGTACCTTGACAGGGATCGAGACCCAGTACTTC.

The V and J genes are TRBV12-3 or TRBV12-4 and TRBJ2-2, with 12 positions matching TRBD1. With V trimmed by 6 bases and J by 6 bases, 5 bases remained unmatched. CDR3 size: 15 residues. As DNA, the CDR3 is TGTGCCAGCAGGGCCGGGACAGGGGGCCCCGGGGAGCTGTTTTTT. Amino acids: CASRAGTGGPGELFF.

This sequence joins TRBV2 and TRBJ1-2; tentatively, D is TRBD1 (5 bases). Germline CDR1 is SNHLY and CDR2 is FYNNEI. The V end lost 7 bases, the J end lost 4 bases, and 16 bases lay between the germline ends. The CDR3 has 14 amino acids. The CDR3 bases are TGTGCCAGCACCCGAGGGGTGTCTGGCTATGGCTACACCTTC. Residues: CASTRGVSGYGYTF.

The chain is built from TRBV29-1 and TRBJ2-3; 7 bases match TRBD1. The ends lost 6 bases at V and 3 bases at J; junction bases unmatched: 6. Germline V gives CDR1 SQVTM, CDR2 ANQGSEA. The CDR3 runs 13 residues. The CDR3 is CSVSTGATDTQYF. The DNA for the CDR3 is TGCAGCGTATCAACAGGGGCAACAGATACGCAGTATTTT.

The V gene is TRBV4-1, the J gene TRBJ2-1; D is undetermined. The V gene's germline CDR1 is MGHRA and CDR2 YSYEKL. V gave up 0 bases and J gave up 5 bases, with 17 bases separating them. CDR3 length: 17 amino acids. The CDR3: CASSQEGSAAWNNEQFF. In DNA form, the CDR3 reads TGCGCCAGCAGCCAAGAAGGGTCGGCAGCCTGGAACAATGAGCAGTTCTTC.

This clonotype occurred a few times. The chain couples TRBV5-1 to TRBJ2-2; unclear D gene. CDR3 size: 14 residues. CDR1 and CDR2 from the germline V gene are SGHRS and YFSETQ. V was cut by 2 bases and J by 1 base, with 6 bases left in between. The CDR3 nucleotides are TGCGCCAGCAGCTTTCGGAGGAACACCGGGGAGCTGTTTTTT. This sequence encodes CASSFRRNTGELFF.